This is a list of T cell receptor beta chains from one sample in a study of molecular identifiers for immune sequencing clone quantification. TCRdb redid the calling of the PCR reads with MiXCR, one entry per CDR3 protein. The repertoire holds 60,000 to 70,000 distinct CDR3 sequences, with less than 20% as singletons. What was sequenced was naive CD8+ T cells from blood, with Jurkat cell RNA spiked in. The receptor source for this set is a human donor in good health. Some libraries in this study had Jurkat cell RNA spiked in. Each CDR3 is given with its conserved first and last residue. The D gene is left open where the match is weak. Clone size is shown for a subset of rows, as once, few, many or a class of expanded clone.

cdr3_length,clone_size,d_call,v_call,j_call,cdr3_nt,cdr3_aa
13,.,.,TRBV6-6,TRBJ2-7,TGTGCCAGCAGTCAACTAGGTTCCTACGAGCAGTACTTC,CASSQLGSYEQYF
16,many,TRBD1,TRBV13,TRBJ2-1,TGTGCCAGCAGCTCCGATTCAGGGGGCCGAGGCGGTGAGCAGTTCTTC,CASSSDSGGRGGEQFF
15,many,.,TRBV9,TRBJ2-5,TGTGCCAGCAGCGAAGTCATAGCCATGGAGGAGACCCAGTACTTC,CASSEVIAMEETQYF
15,many,.,TRBV19,TRBJ1-5,TGTGCCAGCCCTAATCGGACATTAAGCAATCAGCCCCAGCATTTT,CASPNRTLSNQPQHF
15,many,TRBD2,TRBV20-1,TRBJ2-7,TGCAGTGCTAGCCAGACGGGACTAGCGGGAGACGAGCAGTACTTC,CSASQTGLAGDEQYF
16,many,.,TRBV7-9,TRBJ1-5,TGTGCCAGCAGCTACTTAGTGAGGGGGTTCAATCAGCCCCAGCATTTT,CASSYLVRGFNQPQHF
15,many,TRBD2,TRBV4-2,TRBJ2-7,TGTGCCAGCAGCCAAGGTACTAGCGGAACCTACGAGCAGTACTTC,CASSQGTSGTYEQYF
15,few,.,TRBV19,TRBJ1-5,TGTGCCAGTAATCTCTGGCTGAATAGCAATCAGCCCCAGCATTTT,CASNLWLNSNQPQHF
19,.,TRBD2,TRBV27,TRBJ2-1,TGTGCCAGCAGTTCCCGACTAGCGGGAGTATCAGCGGCCTACAATGAGCAGTTCTTC,CASSSRLAGVSAAYNEQFF
15,many,TRBD2,TRBV7-6,TRBJ2-7,TGTGCCAGCAGCTTAAGAACGGGAGGCTCCTACGAGCAGTACTTC,CASSLRTGGSYEQYF
13,.,TRBD2,TRBV7-2,TRBJ2-7,TGTGCCAGCAGCTCTAGCGGGGATTACAAGCAGTACTTC,CASSSSGDYKQYF
13,few,TRBD2,TRBV20-1,TRBJ2-7,TGCAGTGCTAGATCTAGCGGGAGTTACGAGCAGTACTTC,CSARSSGSYEQYF
13,.,.,TRBV13,TRBJ2-5,TGTGCCAGCAGCATTACTAGTTTGGAGACCCAGTACTTC,CASSITSLETQYF
13,few,.,TRBV6-2/TRBV6-3,TRBJ2-5,TGTGCCAGCAAGGGGTACCTCTGGGAGACCCAGTACTTC,CASKGYLWETQYF
15,few,.,TRBV14,TRBJ1-1,TGTGCCAGCAGCCAGGCCTCGGGGAGGGGTACTGAAGCTTTCTTT,CASSQASGRGTEAFF
14,few,.,TRBV4-3,TRBJ2-7,TGCGCCAGCAGCCTGGGACTGGACTCCTACGAGCAGTACTTC,CASSLGLDSYEQYF
16,once,.,TRBV4-1,TRBJ1-2,TGCGCCAGCAGCCAAGACTCTGGAGGGTGCCACTATGGCCACACCTTC,CASSQDSGGCHYGHTF
15,many,TRBD2,TRBV7-2,TRBJ2-7,TGTGCCAGCAGCTTAGTGGCCGGGAGGGCTCGGGAGCAGTACTTC,CASSLVAGRAREQYF
12,many,.,TRBV27,TRBJ2-1,TGTGCCAGCAGAGGACTGCGCGCTGAGCAGTTCTTC,CASRGLRAEQFF
13,many,.,TRBV20-1,TRBJ2-7,TGCAGTGCTATAGTCCCCGACAGCTACGAGCAGTACTTC,CSAIVPDSYEQYF
13,many,.,TRBV27,TRBJ2-3,TGTGCCAGCAGTTTTCCACCCACAGATACGCAGTATTTT,CASSFPPTDTQYF
18,.,TRBD2,TRBV7-4,TRBJ2-1,TGTGCCAGCAGCTCCCTCCGTCTCGGGAGGAGGGTATACAATGAGCAGTTCTTC,CASSSLRLGRRVYNEQFF
13,many,.,TRBV7-8,TRBJ1-2,TGTGCCAGCAGCTTCGAGGGAACTTATGGCTACACCTTC,CASSFEGTYGYTF
15,many,TRBD2,TRBV7-8,TRBJ2-7,TGTGCCAGCAGCCGCCATAGCGGGAGCTTCTACGAGCAGTACTTC,CASSRHSGSFYEQYF
14,many,.,TRBV10-3,TRBJ2-5,TGTGCCATCAGGCGAGGGGCTAATATGGAGACCCAGTACTTC,CAIRRGANMETQYF
14,.,.,TRBV6-5,TRBJ2-7,TGTGCCAGCAGCAACGCGGGACGGTCCTACGAGCAGTACTTC,CASSNAGRSYEQYF
17,many,.,TRBV28,TRBJ2-1,TGTGCCAGCAGTTTGCCTTCGGGTTCAGCATCCCACAATGAGCAGTTCTTC,CASSLPSGSASHNEQFF
15,.,.,TRBV15,TRBJ2-5,TGTGCCACCAGCAGAGATGTCGGGTTTATGGAGACCCAGTACTTC,CATSRDVGFMETQYF
13,.,TRBD2,TRBV29-1,TRBJ2-7,TGCAGCGTTGTCGGGGGGATCCTCTACGAGCAGTACTTC,CSVVGGILYEQYF
16,many,.,TRBV15,TRBJ2-3,TGTGCCACCAGCAGGGGGGTTGAAGAAAGCACAGATACGCAGTATTTT,CATSRGVEESTDTQYF
16,few,.,TRBV7-6,TRBJ2-1,TGTGCCAGCAGCTTCGGTAGACGGGTGGGGTTCAATGAGCAGTTCTTC,CASSFGRRVGFNEQFF
17,many,TRBD2,TRBV29-1,TRBJ2-7,TGCAGCGTTGCCTGGGATTTTACTAGCGGGAGGGAAAGCGAGCAGTACTTC,CSVAWDFTSGRESEQYF
16,many,.,TRBV19,TRBJ1-5,TGTGCCAGTGCTCCGGGACTCGAATTTAGCAATCAGCCCCAGCATTTT,CASAPGLEFSNQPQHF
15,.,TRBD1,TRBV24-1,TRBJ2-1,TGTGCCACCAGTGGGCCGGGACAGGTCTACAATGAGCAGTTCTTC,CATSGPGQVYNEQFF
14,many,.,TRBV12-3/TRBV12-4,TRBJ1-2,TGTGCCAGCAGTCCCCTCTCAGACCCCCATGGCTACACCTTC,CASSPLSDPHGYTF
12,.,.,TRBV2,TRBJ2-1,TGTGCCAGCAGTTACAGGGTGGAGGAGCAGTTCTTC,CASSYRVEEQFF
13,few,.,TRBV5-4,TRBJ1-2,TGTGCCAGCAGCTTGGAGTCGCGGTATGGCTACACCTTC,CASSLESRYGYTF
15,many,.,TRBV29-1,TRBJ2-7,TGCAGCGTTGCATTGAGTACTTTAGGAGACTACGAGCAGTACTTC,CSVALSTLGDYEQYF
16,many,TRBD1,TRBV25-1,TRBJ2-3,TGTGCCAGCAGTGCAACAGGGGGCTCAGCCACAGATACGCAGTATTTT,CASSATGGSATDTQYF
11,many,.,TRBV6-5,TRBJ1-1,TGTGCCAGCGGATCCCTCTTGGGAGCTTTCTTT,CASGSLLGAFF
14,many,.,TRBV4-1,TRBJ2-7,TGCGCCAGCAGCCAAGTCCAGGAGCCCTACGAGCAGTACTTC,CASSQVQEPYEQYF
15,many,TRBD2,TRBV12-3/TRBV12-4,TRBJ2-1,TGTGCCAGCAGTTTCCCTAGCGGGAAGTTAGGTGAGCAGTTCTTC,CASSFPSGKLGEQFF
16,many,.,TRBV7-9,TRBJ2-6,TGTGCCAGCAGCCCCTGGGTCTCATCCGGGGCCAACGTCCTGACTTTC,CASSPWVSSGANVLTF
17,few,.,TRBV7-8,TRBJ1-1,TGTGCCAGCAGCTTAGGTTTCAGGGGAGCGGTGAACACTGAAGCTTTCTTT,CASSLGFRGAVNTEAFF
14,many,.,TRBV9,TRBJ2-3,TGTGCCAGCAGCGAGATGAGTAGCACAGATACGCAGTATTTT,CASSEMSSTDTQYF
16,many,.,TRBV18,TRBJ2-6,TGTGCCAGCTCACCCGCCAAGGGGGCTGGGGCCAACGTCCTGACTTTC,CASSPAKGAGANVLTF